The TCR beta chain under discussion was sequenced for a study of siplizumab effects on memory and regulatory T cells. The CDR3 consists of 16 residues. V trimming: 6 bases; J trimming: 6 bases; junction bases outside the gene matches: 14. Germline values: CDR1 LNHDA, CDR2 SQIVND (reference sequence). Clones were read by immunoSEQ multiplex PCR, and TCRdb kept only the in-frame ones, dropping some. The sample yields about 100,000 clones, 94% seen once. The sample comprised Tregs sorted from blood. The chain carries TRBV19 and TRBJ1-5, with 7 bases lining up with TRBD1. The clonotype originates from a human donor in good health. The CDR3 sequence: CASRNRGPGVGQPQHF. The CDR3 nucleotides read TGTGCCAGTAGGAATAGGGGGCCAGGGGTGGGTCAGCCCCAGCATTTT.